This paragraph reports one TCR beta chain. These data originate in a study of blood T cell repertoires in COVID-19. On the study more broadly: Acute-phase and convalescent COVID-19 samples originated in the United States, Italy and Spain.

V dropped 4 bases and J dropped 0; count of bases not matched to a gene: 6. The germline gives CDR1 SGHDT, CDR2 YYEEEE. The CDR3 contains 15 residues. Source study methods: Amplified reference gene primers provided the basis for estimating nucleated cell counts. TCRdb keeps only in-frame clones here, not all; method: immunoSEQ multiplex PCR. V, J and clone size reflect that table, while D and trimming were determined from the DNA. The sample records roughly 130,000 clones, roughly 75% being singletons. This chain connects TRBV5-6 to TRBJ2-7; 8 nucleotides agree with TRBD1. This clonotype was obtained from a man in his sixties with active or convalescent COVID-19. The material sequenced was peripheral blood. The CDR3 nucleotides are TGTGCCAGCAGCCCGCGACAGGGGTTCTCCTACGAGCAGTACTTC. Protein: CASSPRQGFSYEQYF.